This TCR beta chain was sequenced in a study of CD8 T cells in ankylosing spondylitis. Quantitative molecular-barcoded 5'-RACE generated the TCR beta libraries. TCRdb reanalysed the 5' RACE reads using MiXCR and keeps one entry per CDR3 protein. The profile shows hundreds of thousands of distinct CDR3 sequences, less than 25% of them singletons. From germline, CDR1 is MDHEN and CDR2 SYDVKM. V lost 6 bases to trimming and J lost 0 bases, with 13 bases between them. The CDR3 consists of 15 residues. The chain combines TRBV28 with TRBJ2-3, with unresolved D. Specimen: blood, either unsorted or a sorted T cell fraction (not recorded which). This receptor was obtained from a female donor with ankylosing spondylitis or in good health (not recorded which). Here the CDR3 reads CASRLGSASTDTQYF. CDR3 DNA: TGTGCCAGCAGGCTAGGGTCGGCTAGCACAGATACGCAGTATTTT.